This T cell receptor (beta chain) was captured by sequencing in a study of T cells in lung cancer brain metastases. As for the study in general: No interval therapy was given to eighteen of the 20 patients. General study results and limits: Unique productive clones were significantly fewer in brain metastases: median around 1,500 versus 5,000. Fragmented FFPE DNA may have left the infiltrating repertoire incompletely captured.

The CDR3 extends over 19 amino acids. CDR1 SGHRS and CDR2 YFSETQ come from the germline V gene. The junction had 18 bases not matched to a gene; V was cut back by 4 bases and J by 0 bases. Comment on this clone: Its target is unknown.

Method: immunoSEQ multiplex PCR; TCRdb's copy keeps in-frame clones and lacks some. Of approximately 5,300 clones listed, nearly 90% are singletons. Either synchronous oligometastatic disease or delayed solitary brain metastasis recurrence led to resection. Material: tumor tissue from the primary lung tumor. This receptor was taken from a woman aged 50 to 65 with non-small cell lung cancer. The rearrangement links TRBV5-1 to TRBJ1-2; 7 bases line up with TRBD1. The chain's CDR3 is CASSRPTTGTVPSNYGYTF. The DNA for the CDR3 is TGCGCCAGCAGCCGACCGACAACCGGGACAGTACCGTCTAACTATGGCTACACCTTC.